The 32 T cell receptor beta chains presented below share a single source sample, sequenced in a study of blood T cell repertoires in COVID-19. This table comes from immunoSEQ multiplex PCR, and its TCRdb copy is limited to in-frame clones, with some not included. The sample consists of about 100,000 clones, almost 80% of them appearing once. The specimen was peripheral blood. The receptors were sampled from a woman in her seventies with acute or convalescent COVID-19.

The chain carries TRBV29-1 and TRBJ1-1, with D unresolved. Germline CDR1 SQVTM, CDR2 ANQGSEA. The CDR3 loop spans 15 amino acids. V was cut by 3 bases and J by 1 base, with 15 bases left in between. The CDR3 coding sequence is TGCAGCGTTGATGAGTTGGGCACTTCGAACACTGAAGCTTTCTTT. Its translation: CSVDELGTSNTEAFF.

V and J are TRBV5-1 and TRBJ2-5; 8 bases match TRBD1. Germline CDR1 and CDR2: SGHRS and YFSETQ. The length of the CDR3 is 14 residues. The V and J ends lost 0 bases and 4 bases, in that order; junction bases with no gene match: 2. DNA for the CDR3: TGCGCCAGCAGCTTGGCAGGGGGCGGAGAGACCCAGTACTTC. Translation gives CASSLAGGGETQYF.

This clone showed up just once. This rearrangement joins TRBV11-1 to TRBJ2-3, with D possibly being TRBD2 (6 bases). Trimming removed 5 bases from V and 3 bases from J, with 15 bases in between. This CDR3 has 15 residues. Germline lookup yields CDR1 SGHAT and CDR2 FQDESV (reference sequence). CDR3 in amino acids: CASSKGLLGTDTQYF. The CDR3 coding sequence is TGTGCCAGCAGCAAGGGACTCCTGGGGACAGATACGCAGTATTTT. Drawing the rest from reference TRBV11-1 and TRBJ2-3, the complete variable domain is EAEVAQSPRYKITEKSQAVAFWCDPISGHATLYWYRQILGQGPELLVQFQDESVVDDSQLPKDRFSAERLKGVDSTLKIQPAELGDSAMYLCASSKGLLGTDTQYFGPGTRLTVL.

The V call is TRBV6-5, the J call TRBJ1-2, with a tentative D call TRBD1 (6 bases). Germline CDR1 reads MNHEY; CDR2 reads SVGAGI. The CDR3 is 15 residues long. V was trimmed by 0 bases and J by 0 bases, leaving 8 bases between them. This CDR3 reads CASSYSGQPNYGYTF. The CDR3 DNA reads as TGTGCCAGCAGTTACTCAGGACAGCCTAACTATGGCTACACCTTC.

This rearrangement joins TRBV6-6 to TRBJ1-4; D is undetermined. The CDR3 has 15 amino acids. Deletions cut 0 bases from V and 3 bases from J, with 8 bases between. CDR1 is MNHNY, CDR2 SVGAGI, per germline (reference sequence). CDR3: CASSYSLQSNEKLFF. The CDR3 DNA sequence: TGTGCCAGCAGTTACTCCCTACAGTCTAATGAAAAACTGTTTTTT.

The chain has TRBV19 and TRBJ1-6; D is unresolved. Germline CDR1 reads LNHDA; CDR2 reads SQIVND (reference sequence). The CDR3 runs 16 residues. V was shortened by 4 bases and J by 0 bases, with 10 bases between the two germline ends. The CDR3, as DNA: TGTGCCAGTAGTACCTCGGGGAGCTCCTATAATTCACCCCTCCACTTT. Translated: CASSTSGSSYNSPLHF.

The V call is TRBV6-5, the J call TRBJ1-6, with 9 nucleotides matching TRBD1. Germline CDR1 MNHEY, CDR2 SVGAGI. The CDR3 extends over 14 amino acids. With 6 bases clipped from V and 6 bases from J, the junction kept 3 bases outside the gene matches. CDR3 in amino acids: CASRGTGINSPLHF. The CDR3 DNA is TGTGCCAGCAGGGGGACAGGGATTAATTCACCCCTCCACTTT.

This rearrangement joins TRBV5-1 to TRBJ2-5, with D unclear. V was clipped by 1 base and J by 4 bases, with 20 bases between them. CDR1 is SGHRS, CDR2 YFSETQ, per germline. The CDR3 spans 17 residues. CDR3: CASSLRLAFGPSETQYF. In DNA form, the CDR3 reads TGCGCCAGCAGCTTGAGGTTGGCTTTTGGGCCTTCAGAGACCCAGTACTTC. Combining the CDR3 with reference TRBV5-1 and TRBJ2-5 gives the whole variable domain KAGVTQTPRYLIKTRGQQVTLSCSPISGHRSVSWYQQTPGQGLQFLFEYFSETQRNKGNFPGRFSGRQFSNSRSEMNVSTLELGDSALYLCASSLRLAFGPSETQYFGPGTRLLVL.

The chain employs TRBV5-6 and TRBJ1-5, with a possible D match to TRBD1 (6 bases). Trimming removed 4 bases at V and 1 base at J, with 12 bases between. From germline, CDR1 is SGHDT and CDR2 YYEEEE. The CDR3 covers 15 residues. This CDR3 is CASSRFRGSNQPQHF. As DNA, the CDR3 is TGTGCCAGCAGCAGATTCAGGGGAAGCAATCAGCCCCAGCATTTT.

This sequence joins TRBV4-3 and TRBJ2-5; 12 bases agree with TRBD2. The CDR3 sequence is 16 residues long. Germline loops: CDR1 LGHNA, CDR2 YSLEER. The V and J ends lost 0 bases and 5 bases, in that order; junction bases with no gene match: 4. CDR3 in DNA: TGCGCCAGCAGCCAAGACCCTAGCGGGGGGGCGGAGACCCAGTACTTC. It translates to CASSQDPSGGAETQYF.

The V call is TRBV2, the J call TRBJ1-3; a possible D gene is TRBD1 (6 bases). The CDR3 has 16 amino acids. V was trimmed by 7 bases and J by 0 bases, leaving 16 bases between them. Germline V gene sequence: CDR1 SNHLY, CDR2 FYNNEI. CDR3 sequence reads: CASTPRGSLSGNTIYF. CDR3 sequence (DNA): TGTGCCAGCACCCCCAGGGGCAGTCTCTCTGGAAACACCATATATTTT.

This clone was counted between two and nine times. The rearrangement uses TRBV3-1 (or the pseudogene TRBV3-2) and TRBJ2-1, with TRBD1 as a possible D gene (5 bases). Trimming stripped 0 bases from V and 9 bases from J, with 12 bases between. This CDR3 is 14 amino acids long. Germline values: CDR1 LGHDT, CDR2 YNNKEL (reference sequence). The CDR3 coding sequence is TGTGCCAGCAGCCAAGAAGGACACGTGGGTGAGCAGTTCTTC. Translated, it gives CASSQEGHVGEQFF.

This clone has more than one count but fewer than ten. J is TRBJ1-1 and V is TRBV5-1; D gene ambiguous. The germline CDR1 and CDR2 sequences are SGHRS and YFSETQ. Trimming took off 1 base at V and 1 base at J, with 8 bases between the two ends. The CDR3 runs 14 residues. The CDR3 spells CASSLSQTNTEAFF. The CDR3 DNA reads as TGCGCCAGCAGCTTGTCACAGACGAACACTGAAGCTTTCTTT.

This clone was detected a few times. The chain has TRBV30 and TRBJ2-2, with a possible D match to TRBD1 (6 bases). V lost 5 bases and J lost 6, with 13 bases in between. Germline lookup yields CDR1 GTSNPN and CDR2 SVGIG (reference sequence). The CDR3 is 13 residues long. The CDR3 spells CAWDRSGAGELFF. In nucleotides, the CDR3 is TGTGCCTGGGACAGGTCGGGTGCCGGGGAGCTGTTTTTT.

CDR3 bases: TGTGCCAGCTCCGTGGGCGGGGGGCGAAAACTGTTTTTT. Protein: CASSVGGGRKLFF. The V gene is TRBV6-6, the J gene TRBJ1-4; D may be TRBD1 (6 bases). The V end lost 8 bases, the J end lost 10 bases, and 17 bases lay between the germline ends. The CDR3 is 13 residues long. Germline values: CDR1 MNHNY, CDR2 SVGAGI (reference sequence).

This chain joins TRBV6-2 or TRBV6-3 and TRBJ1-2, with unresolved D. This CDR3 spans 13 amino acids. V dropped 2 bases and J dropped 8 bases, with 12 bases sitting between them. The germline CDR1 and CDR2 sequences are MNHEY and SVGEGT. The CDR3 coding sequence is TGTGCCAGCAGTTACCGTAGAGGAGGAGGCTACACCTTC. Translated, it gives CASSYRRGGGYTF.

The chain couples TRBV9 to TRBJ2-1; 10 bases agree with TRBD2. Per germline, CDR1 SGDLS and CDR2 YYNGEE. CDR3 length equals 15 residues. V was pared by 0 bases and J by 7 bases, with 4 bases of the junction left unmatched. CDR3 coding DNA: TGTGCCAGCAGCGTAGAACTAGCGGGGTCGAATGAGCAGTTCTTC. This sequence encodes CASSVELAGSNEQFF.

The CDR3 region is CAIADGTLTEAFF. The CDR3, as DNA: TGTGCCATCGCGGACGGGACTCTAACTGAAGCTTTCTTT. V usage is TRBV10-3 and J usage is TRBJ1-1, with D possibly matching TRBD1 (5 bases). V was pared by 8 bases and J by 5 bases, with 15 bases between. Germline CDR1 is ENHRY and CDR2 is SYGVKD. The CDR3 is made up of 13 amino acids.

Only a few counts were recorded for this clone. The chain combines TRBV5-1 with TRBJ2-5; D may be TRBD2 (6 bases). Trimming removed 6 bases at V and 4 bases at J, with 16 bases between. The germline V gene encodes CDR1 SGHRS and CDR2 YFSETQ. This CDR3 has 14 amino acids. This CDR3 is CASNPGRSLETQYF. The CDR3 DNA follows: TGCGCCAGCAACCCAGGGAGGAGCTTAGAGACCCAGTACTTC.

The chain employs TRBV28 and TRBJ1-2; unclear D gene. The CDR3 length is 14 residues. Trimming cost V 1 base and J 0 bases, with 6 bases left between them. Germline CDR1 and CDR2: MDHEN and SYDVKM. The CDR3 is CASSLFQSNYGYTF. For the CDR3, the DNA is TGTGCCAGCAGTTTATTTCAGTCTAACTATGGCTACACCTTC.

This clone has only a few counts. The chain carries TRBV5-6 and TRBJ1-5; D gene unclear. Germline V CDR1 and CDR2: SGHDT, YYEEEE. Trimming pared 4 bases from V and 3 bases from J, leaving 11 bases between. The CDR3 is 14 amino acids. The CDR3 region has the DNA TGTGCCAGCAGCCGGAGCATCTTCAATCAGCCCCAGCATTTT. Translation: CASSRSIFNQPQHF.

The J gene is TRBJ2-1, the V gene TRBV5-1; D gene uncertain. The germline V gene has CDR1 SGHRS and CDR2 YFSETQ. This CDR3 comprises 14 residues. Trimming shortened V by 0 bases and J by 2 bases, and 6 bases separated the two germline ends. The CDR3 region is CASSLESAYNEQFF. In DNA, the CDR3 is TGCGCCAGCAGCTTGGAGTCGGCCTACAATGAGCAGTTCTTC.

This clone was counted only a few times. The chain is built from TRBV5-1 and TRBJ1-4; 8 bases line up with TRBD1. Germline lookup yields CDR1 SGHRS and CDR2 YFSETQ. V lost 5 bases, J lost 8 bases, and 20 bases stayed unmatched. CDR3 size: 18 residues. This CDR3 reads CASRLTNTRTGNNEKLFF. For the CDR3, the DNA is TGCGCCAGCAGGCTGACTAACACACGGACAGGGAATAACGAAAAACTGTTTTTT.

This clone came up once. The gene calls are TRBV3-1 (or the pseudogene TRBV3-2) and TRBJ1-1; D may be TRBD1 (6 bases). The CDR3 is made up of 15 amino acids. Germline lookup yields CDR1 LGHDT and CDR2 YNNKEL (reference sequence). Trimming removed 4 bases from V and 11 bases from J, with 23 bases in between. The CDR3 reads CASSPPTGFSTWAFF. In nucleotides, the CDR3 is TGTGCCAGCAGCCCCCCGACAGGTTTTTCAACGTGGGCTTTCTTT.

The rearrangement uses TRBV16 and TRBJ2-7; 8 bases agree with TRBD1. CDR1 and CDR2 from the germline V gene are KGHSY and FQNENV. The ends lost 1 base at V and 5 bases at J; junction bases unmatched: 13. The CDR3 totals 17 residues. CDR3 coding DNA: TGTGCCAGCAGCCAATGGCAACTCGGACAGGGTAGTCACGAGCAGTACGTC. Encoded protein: CASSQWQLGQGSHEQYV.

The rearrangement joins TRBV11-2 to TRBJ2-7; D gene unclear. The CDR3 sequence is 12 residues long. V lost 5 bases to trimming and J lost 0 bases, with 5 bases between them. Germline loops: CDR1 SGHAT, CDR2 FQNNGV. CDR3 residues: CASSAFSYEQYV. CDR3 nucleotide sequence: TGTGCCAGCAGCGCGTTCTCCTACGAGCAGTACGTC.

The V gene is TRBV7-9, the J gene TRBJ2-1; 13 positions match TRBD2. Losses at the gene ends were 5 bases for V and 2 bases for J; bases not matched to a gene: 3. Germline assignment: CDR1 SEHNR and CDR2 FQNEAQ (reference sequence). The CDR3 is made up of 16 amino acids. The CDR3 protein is CASSRLAGGTYNEQFF. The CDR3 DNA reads TGTGCCAGCAGCAGACTAGCGGGGGGTACCTACAATGAGCAGTTCTTC.

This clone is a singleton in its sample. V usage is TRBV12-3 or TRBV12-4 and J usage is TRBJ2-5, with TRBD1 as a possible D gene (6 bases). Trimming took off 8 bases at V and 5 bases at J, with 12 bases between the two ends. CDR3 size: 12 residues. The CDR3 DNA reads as TGTGCCAGCGGGGGCCTGGGGGAGACCCAGTACTTC. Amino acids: CASGGLGETQYF.

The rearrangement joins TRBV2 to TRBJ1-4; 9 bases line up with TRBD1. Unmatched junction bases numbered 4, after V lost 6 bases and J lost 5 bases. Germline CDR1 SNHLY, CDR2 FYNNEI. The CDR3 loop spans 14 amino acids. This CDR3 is CASRTGGSNEKLFF. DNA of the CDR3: TGTGCCAGCAGGACAGGGGGTTCCAATGAAAAACTGTTTTTT.

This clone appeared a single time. CDR3 amino acids: CASSSGGSTDTQYF. The CDR3 nucleotides are TGTGCCAGCAGTAGCGGGGGCAGCACAGATACGCAGTATTTT. The chain recombines TRBV3-1 (or the pseudogene TRBV3-2) with TRBJ2-3; 9 nucleotides agree with TRBD2. CDR1 is LGHDT, CDR2 YNNKEL, per germline (reference sequence). The CDR3 is 14 residues long. The ends lost 6 bases at V and 0 bases at J; junction bases unmatched: 1.

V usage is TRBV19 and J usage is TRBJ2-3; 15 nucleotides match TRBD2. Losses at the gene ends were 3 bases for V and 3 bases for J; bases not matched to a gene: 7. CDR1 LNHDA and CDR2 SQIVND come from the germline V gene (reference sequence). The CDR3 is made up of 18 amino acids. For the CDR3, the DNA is TGTGCCAGTAGTATGTGGACTAGCGGGGGGGGTCAGACAGATACGCAGTATTTT. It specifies CASSMWTSGGGQTDTQYF.

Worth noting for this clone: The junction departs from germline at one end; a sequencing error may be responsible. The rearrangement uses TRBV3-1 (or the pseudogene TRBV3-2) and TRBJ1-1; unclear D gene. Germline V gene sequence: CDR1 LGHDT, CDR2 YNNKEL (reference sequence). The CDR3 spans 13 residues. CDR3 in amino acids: CTSSQDPLSRAFF. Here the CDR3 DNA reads TGTACCAGCAGCCAAGATCCCCTTTCTCGAGCTTTCTTT.